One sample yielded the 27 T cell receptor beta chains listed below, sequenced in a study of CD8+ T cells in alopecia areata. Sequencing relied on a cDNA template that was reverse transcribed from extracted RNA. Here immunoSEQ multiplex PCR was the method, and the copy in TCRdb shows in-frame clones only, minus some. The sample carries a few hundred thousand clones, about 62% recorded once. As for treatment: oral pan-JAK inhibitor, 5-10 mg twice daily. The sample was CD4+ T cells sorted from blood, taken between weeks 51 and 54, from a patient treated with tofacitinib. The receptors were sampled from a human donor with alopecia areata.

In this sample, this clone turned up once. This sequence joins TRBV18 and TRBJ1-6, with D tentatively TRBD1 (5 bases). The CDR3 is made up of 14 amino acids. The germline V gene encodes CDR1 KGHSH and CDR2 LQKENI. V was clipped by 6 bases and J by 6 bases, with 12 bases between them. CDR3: CASSQQDFNSPLHF. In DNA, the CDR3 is TGTGCCAGCTCTCAACAGGACTTTAATTCACCCCTCCACTTT.

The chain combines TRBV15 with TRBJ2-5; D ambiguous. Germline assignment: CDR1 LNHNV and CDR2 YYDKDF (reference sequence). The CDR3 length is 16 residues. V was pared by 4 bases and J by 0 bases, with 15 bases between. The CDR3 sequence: CATSTTSKGYQETQYF. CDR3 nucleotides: TGTGCCACCAGCACTACCTCGAAAGGGTACCAAGAGACCCAGTACTTC.

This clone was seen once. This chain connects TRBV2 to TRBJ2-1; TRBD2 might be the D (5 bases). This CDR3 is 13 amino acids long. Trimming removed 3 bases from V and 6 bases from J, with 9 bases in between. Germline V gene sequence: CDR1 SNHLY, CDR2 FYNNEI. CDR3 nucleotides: TGTGCCAGCAGTGAGAGAGGGCTCAATGAGCAGTTCTTC. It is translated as CASSERGLNEQFF.

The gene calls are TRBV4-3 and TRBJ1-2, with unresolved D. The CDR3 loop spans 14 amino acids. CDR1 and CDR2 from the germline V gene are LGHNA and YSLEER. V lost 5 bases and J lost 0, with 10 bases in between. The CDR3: CASSRSKANYGYTF. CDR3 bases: TGCGCCAGCAGCAGGTCTAAGGCTAACTATGGCTACACCTTC.

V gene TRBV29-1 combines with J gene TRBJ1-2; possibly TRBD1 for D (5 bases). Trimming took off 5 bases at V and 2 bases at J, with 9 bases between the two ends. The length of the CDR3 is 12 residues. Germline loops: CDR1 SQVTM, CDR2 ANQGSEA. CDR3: CSVRGWNYGYTF. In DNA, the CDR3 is TGCAGCGTTAGGGGCTGGAACTATGGCTACACCTTC.

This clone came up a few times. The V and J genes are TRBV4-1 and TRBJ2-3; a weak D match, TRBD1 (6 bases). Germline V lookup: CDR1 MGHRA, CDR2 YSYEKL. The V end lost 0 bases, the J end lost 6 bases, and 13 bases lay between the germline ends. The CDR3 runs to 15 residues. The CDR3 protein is CASSQDGRGRDTQYF. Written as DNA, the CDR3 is TGCGCCAGCAGCCAAGACGGCAGGGGAAGGGATACGCAGTATTTT.

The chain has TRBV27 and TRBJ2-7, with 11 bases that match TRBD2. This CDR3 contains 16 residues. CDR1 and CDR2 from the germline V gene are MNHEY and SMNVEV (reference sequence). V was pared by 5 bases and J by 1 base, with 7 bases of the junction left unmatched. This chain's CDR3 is CASSPTRLAGSYEQYF. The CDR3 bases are TGTGCCAGCAGTCCAACCCGACTAGCGGGATCCTACGAGCAGTACTTC.

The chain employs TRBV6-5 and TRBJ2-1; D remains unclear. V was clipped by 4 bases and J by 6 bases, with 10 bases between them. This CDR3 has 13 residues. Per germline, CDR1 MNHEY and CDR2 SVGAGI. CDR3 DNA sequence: TGTGCCAGCAGTTCCCGAGAGCGCAATGAGCAGTTCTTC. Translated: CASSSRERNEQFF.

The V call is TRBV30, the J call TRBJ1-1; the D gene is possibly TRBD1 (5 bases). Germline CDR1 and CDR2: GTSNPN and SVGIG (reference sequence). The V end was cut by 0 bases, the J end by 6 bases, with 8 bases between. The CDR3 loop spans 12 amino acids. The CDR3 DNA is TGTGCCTGGAGTGTCGGACATCCTGAAGCTTTCTTT. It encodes CAWSVGHPEAFF.

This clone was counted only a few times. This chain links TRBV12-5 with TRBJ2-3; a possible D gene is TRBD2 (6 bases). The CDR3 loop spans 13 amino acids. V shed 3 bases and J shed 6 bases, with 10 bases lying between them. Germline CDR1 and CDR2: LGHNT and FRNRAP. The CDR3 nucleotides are TGTGCTAGTGGTTTCATGGAGGGGGATACGCAGTATTTT. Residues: CASGFMEGDTQYF.

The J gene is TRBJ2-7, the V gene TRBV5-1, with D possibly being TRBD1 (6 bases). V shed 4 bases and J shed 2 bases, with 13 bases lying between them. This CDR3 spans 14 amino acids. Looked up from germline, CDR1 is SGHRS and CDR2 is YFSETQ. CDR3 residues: CASSEGVGTYEQYF. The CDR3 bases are TGCGCCAGCAGCGAGGGGGTTGGAACCTACGAGCAGTACTTC. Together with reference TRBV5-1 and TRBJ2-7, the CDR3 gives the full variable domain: KAGVTQTPRYLIKTRGQQVTLSCSPISGHRSVSWYQQTPGQGLQFLFEYFSETQRNKGNFPGRFSGRQFSNSRSEMNVSTLELGDSALYLCASSEGVGTYEQYFGPGTRLTVT.

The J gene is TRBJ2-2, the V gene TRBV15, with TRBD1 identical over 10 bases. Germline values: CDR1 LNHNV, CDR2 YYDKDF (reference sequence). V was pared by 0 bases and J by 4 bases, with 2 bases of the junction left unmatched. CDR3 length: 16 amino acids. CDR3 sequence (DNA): TGTGCCACCAGCAGAGAGGGACAGGGGACCACCGGGGAGCTGTTTTTT. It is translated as CATSREGQGTTGELFF.

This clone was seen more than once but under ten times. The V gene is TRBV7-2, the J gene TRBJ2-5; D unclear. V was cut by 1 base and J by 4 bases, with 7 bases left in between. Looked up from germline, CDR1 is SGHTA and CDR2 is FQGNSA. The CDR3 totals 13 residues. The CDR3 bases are TGTGCCAGCAGCTTAGATCTCGCAGAGACCCAGTACTTC. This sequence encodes CASSLDLAETQYF.

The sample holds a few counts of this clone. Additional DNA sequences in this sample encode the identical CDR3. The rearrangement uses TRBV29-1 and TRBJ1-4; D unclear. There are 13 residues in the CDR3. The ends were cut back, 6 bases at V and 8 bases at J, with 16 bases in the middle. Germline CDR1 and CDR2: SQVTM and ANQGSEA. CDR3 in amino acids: CSVARGVEEKLFF. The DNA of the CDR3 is TGCAGCGTCGCGAGAGGAGTTGAGGAAAAACTGTTTTTT.

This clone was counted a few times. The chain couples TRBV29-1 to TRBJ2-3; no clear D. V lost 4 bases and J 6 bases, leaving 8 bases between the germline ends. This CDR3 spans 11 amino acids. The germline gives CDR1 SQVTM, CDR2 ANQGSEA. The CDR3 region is CSVASDDTQYF. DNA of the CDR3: TGCAGCGTTGCTAGTGACGATACGCAGTATTTT.

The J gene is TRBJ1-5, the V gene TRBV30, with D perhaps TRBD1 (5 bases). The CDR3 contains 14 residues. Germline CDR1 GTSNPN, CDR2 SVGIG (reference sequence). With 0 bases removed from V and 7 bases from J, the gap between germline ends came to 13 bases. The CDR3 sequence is CAWSVRQGAQPQHF. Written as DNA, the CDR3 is TGTGCCTGGAGTGTAAGGCAGGGTGCACAGCCCCAGCATTTT.

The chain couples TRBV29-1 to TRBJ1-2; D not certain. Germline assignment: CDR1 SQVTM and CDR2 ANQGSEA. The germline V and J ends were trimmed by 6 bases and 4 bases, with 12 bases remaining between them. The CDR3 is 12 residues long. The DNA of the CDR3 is TGCAGCGTAAGCCCCGGACTCTATGGCTACACCTTC. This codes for CSVSPGLYGYTF.

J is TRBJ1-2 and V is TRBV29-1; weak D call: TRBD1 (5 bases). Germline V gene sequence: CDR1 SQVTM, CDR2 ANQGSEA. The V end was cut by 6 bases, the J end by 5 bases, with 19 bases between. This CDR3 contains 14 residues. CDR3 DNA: TGCAGCGTCAGGGCGCTTCGGTTGGGGTATGGCTACACCTTC. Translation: CSVRALRLGYGYTF.

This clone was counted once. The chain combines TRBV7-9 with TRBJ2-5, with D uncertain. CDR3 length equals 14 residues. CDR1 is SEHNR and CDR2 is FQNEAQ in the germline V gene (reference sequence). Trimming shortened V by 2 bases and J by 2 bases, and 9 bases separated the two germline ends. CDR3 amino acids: CASSLSVNQETQYF. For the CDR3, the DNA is TGTGCCAGCAGCTTATCGGTAAATCAAGAGACCCAGTACTTC.

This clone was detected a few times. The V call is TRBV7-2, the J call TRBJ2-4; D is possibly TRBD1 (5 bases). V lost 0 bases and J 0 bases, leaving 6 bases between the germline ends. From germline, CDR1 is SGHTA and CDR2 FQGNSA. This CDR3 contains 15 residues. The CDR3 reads CASSLAGLAKNIQYF. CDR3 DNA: TGTGCCAGCAGCTTAGCGGGGCTAGCCAAAAACATTCAGTACTTC. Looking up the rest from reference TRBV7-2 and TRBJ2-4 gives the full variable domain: GAGVSQSPSNKVTEKGKDVELRCDPISGHTALYWYRQSLGQGLEFLIYFQGNSAPDKSGLPSDRFSAERTGGSVSTLTIQRTQQEDSAVYLCASSLAGLAKNIQYFGAGTRLSVL.

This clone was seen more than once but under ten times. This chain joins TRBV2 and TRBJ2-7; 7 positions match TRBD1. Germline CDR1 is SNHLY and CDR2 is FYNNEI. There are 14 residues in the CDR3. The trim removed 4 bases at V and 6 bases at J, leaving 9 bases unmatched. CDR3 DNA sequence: TGTGCCAGCAGTGTAAGACAGGGATTGGGCGAGCAGTACTTC. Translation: CASSVRQGLGEQYF.

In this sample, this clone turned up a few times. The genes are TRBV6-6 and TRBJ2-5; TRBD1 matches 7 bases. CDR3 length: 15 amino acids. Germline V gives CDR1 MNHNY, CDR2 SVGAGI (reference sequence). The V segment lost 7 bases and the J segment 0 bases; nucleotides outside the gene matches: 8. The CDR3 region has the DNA TGTGCCAGCATCCGTGGCAGGGGGTACCAAGAGACCCAGTACTTC. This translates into CASIRGRGYQETQYF.

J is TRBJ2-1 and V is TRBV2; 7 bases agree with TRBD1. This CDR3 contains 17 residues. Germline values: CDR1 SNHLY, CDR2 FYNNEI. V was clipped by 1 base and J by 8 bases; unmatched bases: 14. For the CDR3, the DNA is TGTGCCAGCAGTGAAGGTCCTCACAGGGGAACAATAGATGAGCAGTTCTTC. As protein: CASSEGPHRGTIDEQFF.

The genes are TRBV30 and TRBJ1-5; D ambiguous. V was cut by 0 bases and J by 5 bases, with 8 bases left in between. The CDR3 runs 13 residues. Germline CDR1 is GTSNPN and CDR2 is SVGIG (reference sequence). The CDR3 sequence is CAWSVMGDQPQHF. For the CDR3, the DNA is TGTGCCTGGAGTGTAATGGGAGATCAGCCCCAGCATTTT. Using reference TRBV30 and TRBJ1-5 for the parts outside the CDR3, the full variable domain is SQTIHQWPATLVQPVGSPLSLECTVEGTSNPNLYWYRQAAGRGLQLLFYSVGIGQISSEVPQNLSASRPQDRQFILSSKKLLLSDSGFYLCAWSVMGDQPQHFGDGTRLSIL.

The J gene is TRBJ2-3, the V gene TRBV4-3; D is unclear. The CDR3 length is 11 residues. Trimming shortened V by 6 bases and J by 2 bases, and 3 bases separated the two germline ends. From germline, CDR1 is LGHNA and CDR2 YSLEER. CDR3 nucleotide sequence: TGCGCCAGCAGTTCCACAGATACGCAGTATTTT. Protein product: CASSSTDTQYF.

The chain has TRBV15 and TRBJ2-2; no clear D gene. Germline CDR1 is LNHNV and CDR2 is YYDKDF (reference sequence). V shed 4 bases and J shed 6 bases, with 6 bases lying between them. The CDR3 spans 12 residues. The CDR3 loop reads CATSTFAGELFF. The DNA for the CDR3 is TGTGCCACCAGCACTTTTGCCGGGGAGCTGTTTTTT.

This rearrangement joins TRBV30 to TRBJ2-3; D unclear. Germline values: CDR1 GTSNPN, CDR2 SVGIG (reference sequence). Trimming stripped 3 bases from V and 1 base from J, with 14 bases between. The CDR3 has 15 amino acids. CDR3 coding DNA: TGTGCCTGGAGCCCCCTATCCCGTGGCACAGATACGCAGTATTTT. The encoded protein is CAWSPLSRGTDTQYF.